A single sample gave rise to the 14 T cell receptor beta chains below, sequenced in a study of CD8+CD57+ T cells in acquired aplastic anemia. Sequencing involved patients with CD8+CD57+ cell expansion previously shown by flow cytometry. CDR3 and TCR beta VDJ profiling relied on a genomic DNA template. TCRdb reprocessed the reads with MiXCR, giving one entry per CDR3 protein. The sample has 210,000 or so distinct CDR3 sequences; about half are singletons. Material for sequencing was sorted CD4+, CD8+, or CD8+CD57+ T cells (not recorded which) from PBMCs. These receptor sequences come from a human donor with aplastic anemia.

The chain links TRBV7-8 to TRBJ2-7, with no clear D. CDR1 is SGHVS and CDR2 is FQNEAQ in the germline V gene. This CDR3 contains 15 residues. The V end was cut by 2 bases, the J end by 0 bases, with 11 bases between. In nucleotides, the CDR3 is TGTGCCAGCAGCTTAAAACTGCAAGGCTCCTACGAGCAGTACTTC. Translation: CASSLKLQGSYEQYF.

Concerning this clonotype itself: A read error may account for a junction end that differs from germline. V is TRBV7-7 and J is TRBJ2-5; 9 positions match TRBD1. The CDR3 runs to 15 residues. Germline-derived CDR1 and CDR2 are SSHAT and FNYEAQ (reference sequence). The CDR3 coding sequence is TGTGCTAGCAGCTCCCCGGGACAGGGAGGGGAGACCCAGTACTTC. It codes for CASSSPGQGGETQYF.

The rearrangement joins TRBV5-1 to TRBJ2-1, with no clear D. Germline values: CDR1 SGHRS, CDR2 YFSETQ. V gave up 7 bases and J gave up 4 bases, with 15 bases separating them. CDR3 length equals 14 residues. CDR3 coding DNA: TGCGCCAGCGTCCCTGGGCAAGGGTACAATGAGCAGTTCTTC. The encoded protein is CASVPGQGYNEQFF. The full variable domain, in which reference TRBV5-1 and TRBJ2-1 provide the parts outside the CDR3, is KAGVTQTPRYLIKTRGQQVTLSCSPISGHRSVSWYQQTPGQGLQFLFEYFSETQRNKGNFPGRFSGRQFSNSRSEMNVSTLELGDSALYLCASVPGQGYNEQFFGPGTRLTVL.

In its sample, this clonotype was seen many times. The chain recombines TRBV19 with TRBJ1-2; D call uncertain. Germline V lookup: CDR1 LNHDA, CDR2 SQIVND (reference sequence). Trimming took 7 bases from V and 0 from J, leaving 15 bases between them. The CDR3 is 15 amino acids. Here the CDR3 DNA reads TGTGCCAGTACACCCGACGTGGGGACTAACTATGGCTACACCTTC. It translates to CASTPDVGTNYGYTF. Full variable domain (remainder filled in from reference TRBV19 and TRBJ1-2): DGGITQSPKYLFRKEGQNVTLSCEQNLNHDAMYWYRQDPGQGLRLIYYSQIVNDFQKGDIAEGYSVSREKKESFPLTVTSAQKNPTAFYLCASTPDVGTNYGYTFGSGTRLTVV.

The DNA for the CDR3 is TGTGCCAGCAGCAATCATGGGACTGAAGCTTTCTTT. Its translation: CASSNHGTEAFF. V is TRBV7-9 and J is TRBJ1-1; no clear D gene. The CDR3 is 12 residues long. Trimming pared 5 bases from V and 5 bases from J, leaving 9 bases between. Germline V gives CDR1 SEHNR, CDR2 FQNEAQ (reference sequence). Using reference TRBV7-9 and TRBJ1-1 for the parts outside the CDR3, the full variable domain is DTGVSQNPRHKITKRGQNVTFRCDPISEHNRLYWYRQTLGQGPEFLTYFQNEAQLEKSRLLSDRFSAERPKGSFSTLEIQRTEQGDSAMYLCASSNHGTEAFFGQGTRLTVV.

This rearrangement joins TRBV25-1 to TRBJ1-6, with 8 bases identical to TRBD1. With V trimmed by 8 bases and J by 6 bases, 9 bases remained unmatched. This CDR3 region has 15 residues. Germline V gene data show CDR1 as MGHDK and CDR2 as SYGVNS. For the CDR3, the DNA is TGTGCCAGCTTCTGGGGACAGGTGGGTAATTCACCCCTCCACTTT. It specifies CASFWGQVGNSPLHF.

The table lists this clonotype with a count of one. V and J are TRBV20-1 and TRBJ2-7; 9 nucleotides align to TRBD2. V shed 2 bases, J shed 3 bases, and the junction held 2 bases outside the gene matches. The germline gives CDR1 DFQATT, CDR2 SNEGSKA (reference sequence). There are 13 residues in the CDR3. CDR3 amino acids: CSARKAGGYEQYF. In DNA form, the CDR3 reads TGCAGTGCTAGAAAAGCGGGGGGCTACGAGCAGTACTTC.

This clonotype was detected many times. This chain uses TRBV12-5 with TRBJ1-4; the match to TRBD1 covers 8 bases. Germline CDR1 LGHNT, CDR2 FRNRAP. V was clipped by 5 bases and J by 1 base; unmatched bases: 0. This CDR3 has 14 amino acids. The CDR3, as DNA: TGTGCTAGTGGTACAGGGGGAACTAATGAAAAACTGTTTTTT. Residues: CASGTGGTNEKLFF.

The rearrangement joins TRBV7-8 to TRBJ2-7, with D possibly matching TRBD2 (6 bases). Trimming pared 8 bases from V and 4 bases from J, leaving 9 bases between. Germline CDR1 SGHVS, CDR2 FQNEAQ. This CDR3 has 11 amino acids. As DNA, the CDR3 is TGTGCCAGCGGGACTGAGTACGAGCAGTACTTC. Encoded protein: CASGTEYEQYF.

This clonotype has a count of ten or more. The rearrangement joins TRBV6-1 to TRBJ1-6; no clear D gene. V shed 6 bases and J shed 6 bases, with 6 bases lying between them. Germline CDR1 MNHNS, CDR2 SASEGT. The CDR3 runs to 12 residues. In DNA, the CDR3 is TGTGCCAGCAGGGGTAGTAATTCACCCCTCCACTTT. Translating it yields CASRGSNSPLHF.

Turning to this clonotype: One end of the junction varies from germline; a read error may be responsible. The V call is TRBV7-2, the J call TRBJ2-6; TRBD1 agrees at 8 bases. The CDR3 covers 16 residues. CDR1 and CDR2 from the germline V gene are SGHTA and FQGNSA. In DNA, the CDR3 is TGTGCCAGCAGCCCTAGGGGTCGCCAGGGGGCGCGGACTGAAGCTTTC. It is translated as CASSPRGRQGARTEAF.

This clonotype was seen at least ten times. The CDR3 bases are TGTGCCAGCAGCTCGGGACAGGGATTCAACGAGCAGTACTTC. Its translation is CASSSGQGFNEQYF. The chain couples TRBV11-3 to TRBJ2-7, with 9 bases fitting TRBD1. The trim removed 4 bases at V and 5 bases at J, leaving 6 bases unmatched. Germline assignment: CDR1 SGHNT and CDR2 YENEEA. This CDR3 region has 14 residues.

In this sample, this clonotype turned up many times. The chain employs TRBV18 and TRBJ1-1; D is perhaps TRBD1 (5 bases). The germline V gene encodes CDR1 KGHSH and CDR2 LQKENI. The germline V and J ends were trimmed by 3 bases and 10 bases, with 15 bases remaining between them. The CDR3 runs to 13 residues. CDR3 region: CASSPFRVGRAFF. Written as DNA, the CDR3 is TGTGCCAGCTCACCCTTCCGTGTGGGGCGAGCTTTCTTT.

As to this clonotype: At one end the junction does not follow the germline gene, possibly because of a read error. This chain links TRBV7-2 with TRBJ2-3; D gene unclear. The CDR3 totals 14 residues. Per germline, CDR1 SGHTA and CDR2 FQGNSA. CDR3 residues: CASSPQRCTDTQYF. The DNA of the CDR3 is TGCGCCAGCAGCCCACAGAGGTGCACAGATACGCAGTATTTT.